This TCR beta chain was sequenced for a study of early T cells in non-severe SARS-CoV-2 infection. This clonotype turned up a few times. TCRdb recomputed calls from the 5' RACE reads with MiXCR, one row per CDR3 protein. Seen here are some 97,000 distinct CDR3 sequences, approximately 10% observed once, and the top ten hold less than 5.5%. The starting material was whole blood, obtained at baseline. This receptor was obtained from an adult who was a healthcare worker with PCR-confirmed SARS-CoV-2 infection or an uninfected control (not recorded which).

The CDR3 reads CASSRDRGNEKLFF. CDR3 in DNA: TGTGCCAGCAGTAGGGACAGGGGTAATGAAAAACTGTTTTTT. The chain couples TRBV6-1 to TRBJ1-4, with 10 bases fitting TRBD1. V lost 5 bases and J lost 4; bases outside the gene matches: 1. The germline CDR1 and CDR2 sequences are MNHNS and SASEGT. The CDR3 length is 14 residues.